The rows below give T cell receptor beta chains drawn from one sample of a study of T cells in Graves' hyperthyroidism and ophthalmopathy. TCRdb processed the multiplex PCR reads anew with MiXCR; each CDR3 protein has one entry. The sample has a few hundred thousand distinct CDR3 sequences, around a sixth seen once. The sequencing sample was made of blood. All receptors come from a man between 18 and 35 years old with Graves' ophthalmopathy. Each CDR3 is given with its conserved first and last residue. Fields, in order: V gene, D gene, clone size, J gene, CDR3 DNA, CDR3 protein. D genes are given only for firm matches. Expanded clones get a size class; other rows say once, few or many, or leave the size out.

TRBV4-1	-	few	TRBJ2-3	TGCGCCAGCAGCCCAAATGGGGGCCTAAGCACAGATACGCAGTATTTT	CASSPNGGLSTDTQYF
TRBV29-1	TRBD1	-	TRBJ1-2	TGCAGCGTGCCGGGACAGGGTTCGGGCTACACCTTC	CSVPGQGSGYTF
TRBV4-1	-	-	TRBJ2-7	TGCGCCAGCAGCCACAGCCAAGCCTACGAGCAGTACTTC	CASSHSQAYEQYF
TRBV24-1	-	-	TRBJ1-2	TGTGCCACCAGTGATAACAGGGACGGCTACACCTTC	CATSDNRDGYTF
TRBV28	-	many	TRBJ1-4	TGTGCCAGCAGTTTACGGGGGCTCACTAATGAAAAACTGTTTTTT	CASSLRGLTNEKLFF
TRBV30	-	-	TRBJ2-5	TGTGCCGTCAGGGTGGCGGGAAAAGGAGAGACCCAGTACTTC	CAVRVAGKGETQYF
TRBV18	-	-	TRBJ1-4	TGTGCCAGCTCACCACAGGACACCGCAACTAATGAAAAACTGTTTTTT	CASSPQDTATNEKLFF
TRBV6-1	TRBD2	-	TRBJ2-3	TGTGCCAGCAGTGGGACTAGCGGGGGGGTGGATACGCAGTATTTT	CASSGTSGGVDTQYF
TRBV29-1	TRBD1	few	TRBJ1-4	TGCAGCGTTGATCGCGTAGGGGGCGGCGAAAAACTGTTTTTT	CSVDRVGGGEKLFF
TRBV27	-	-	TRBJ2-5	TGTGCCAGCAGTGGGGGGTCGGGCAGCCCCGGGACCCAGTACTTC	CASSGGSGSPGTQYF
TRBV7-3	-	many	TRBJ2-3	TGTGCCAGCAGCTCTCTGGGGGTCCCCACAGATACGCAGTATTTT	CASSSLGVPTDTQYF
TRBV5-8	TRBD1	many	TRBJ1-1	TGTGCCAGCAGCCGGACAGGGGGCCGCGGCACTGAAGCTTTCTTT	CASSRTGGRGTEAFF
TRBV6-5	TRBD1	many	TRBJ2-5	TGTGCCAGCAGTTACAACAGGGGAGAGACCCAGTACTTC	CASSYNRGETQYF
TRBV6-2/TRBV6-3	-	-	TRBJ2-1	TGTGCCACCCCACCGTTACGGGGGGCTGAGCAGTTCTTC	CATPPLRGAEQFF
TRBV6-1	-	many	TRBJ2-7	TGTGCCAGCAGTCGACAGGGACTCAGCTCCTACGAGCAGTACTTC	CASSRQGLSSYEQYF
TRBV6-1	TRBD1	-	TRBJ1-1	TGTGCCAGCAGGAGACAGGGGACCAGGGCTGAAGCTTTCTTT	CASRRQGTRAEAFF
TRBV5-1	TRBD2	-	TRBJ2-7	TGCGCCAGCAGCATAAGCGGGGGGGCTTCCTTCGAGCAGTACTTC	CASSISGGASFEQYF
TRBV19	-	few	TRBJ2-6	TGTGCCAGTAGTGACACTTGGCGTGAGGCCAACGTCCTGACTTTC	CASSDTWREANVLTF
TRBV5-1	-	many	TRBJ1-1	TGCGCCAGCAGCGGGACTCAAGCGAACACTGAAGCTTTCTTT	CASSGTQANTEAFF
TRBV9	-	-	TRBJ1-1	TGTGCCAGCAGCGTAGAACCAGGCTCCCAATCTGAAGCTTTCTTT	CASSVEPGSQSEAFF
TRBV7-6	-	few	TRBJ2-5	TGTGCCAGCAGCCACTATTTCCAAGAGACCCAGTACTTC	CASSHYFQETQYF
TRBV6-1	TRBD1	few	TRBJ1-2	TGTGCCAGCAAGGAAGGAGATTGGAAGGACAGGGCTGATGGCTACACCTTC	CASKEGDWKDRADGYTF
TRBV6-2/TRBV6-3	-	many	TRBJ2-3	TGTGCCAGCAGAACCACCAGAGACTTCTCTTCTAGCACAGATACGCAGTATTTT	CASRTTRDFSSSTDTQYF
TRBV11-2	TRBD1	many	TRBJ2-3	TGTGCCAGCAGCCGGAACAGGGGTGCGGCAGATACGCAGTATTTT	CASSRNRGAADTQYF
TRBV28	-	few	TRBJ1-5	TGTGCCAGCAGGGGGCACAGGGATGGTCGGGAGCCCCAGCATTTT	CASRGHRDGREPQHF
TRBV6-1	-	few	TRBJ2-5	TGTGCCAGCAGCCCCCTTCGACAGGACAGCCAAGAGACCCAGTACTTC	CASSPLRQDSQETQYF
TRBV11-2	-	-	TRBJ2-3	TGTGCCAGCAGCGCAGGCCTAGACCGCACAGATACGCAGTATTTT	CASSAGLDRTDTQYF
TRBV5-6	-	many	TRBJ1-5	TGTGCCAGCAACTCTGGGGGTCAGCCCCAGCATTTT	CASNSGGQPQHF
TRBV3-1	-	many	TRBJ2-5	TGTGCCAGCAGCCAAGAATTATTAGTGGGATACCAAGAGACCCAGTACTTC	CASSQELLVGYQETQYF
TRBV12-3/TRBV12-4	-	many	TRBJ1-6	TGTGCCAGCAGTTTAGCGGGAGCCTATAATTCACCCCTCCACTTT	CASSLAGAYNSPLHF
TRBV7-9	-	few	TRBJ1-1	TGTGCCAGCAGCTTAGGGTCTTCCACTGAAGCTTTCTTT	CASSLGSSTEAFF
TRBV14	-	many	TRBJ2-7	TGTGCCAGCAGCCCCACTGAGGACGAGCAGTACTTC	CASSPTEDEQYF
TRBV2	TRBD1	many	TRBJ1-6	TGTGCCAGCAGGGGGACAGGGATTAATTCACCCCTCCACTTT	CASRGTGINSPLHF
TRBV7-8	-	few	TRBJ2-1	TGTGCCAGCAGCTTAAGGGACTTATTTTACAATGAGCAGTTCTTC	CASSLRDLFYNEQFF
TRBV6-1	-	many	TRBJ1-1	TGTGCCACCGGGACGGCGAACACTGAAGCTTTCTTT	CATGTANTEAFF
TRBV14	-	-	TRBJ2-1	TGTGCCAGCAGCCCGCAACCGGGACAATTGGGCCCCTACAATGAGCAGTTCTTC	CASSPQPGQLGPYNEQFF
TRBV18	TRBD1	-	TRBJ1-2	TGTGCCAGCTCACGGACAGGGGAAGGCTACACCTTC	CASSRTGEGYTF
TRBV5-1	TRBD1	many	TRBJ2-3	TGCGCCAGCAGCTTGGGCGGGACAGGGGGAACAGATACGCAGTATTTT	CASSLGGTGGTDTQYF
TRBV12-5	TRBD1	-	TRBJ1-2	TGTGCTAGTGGTTTGTCTTCGACAGGGCACTATGGCTACACCTTC	CASGLSSTGHYGYTF
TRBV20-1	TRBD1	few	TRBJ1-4	TGCAGTGCTAGAACCGGGACAGGGGATCGGGAAAAACTGTTTTTT	CSARTGTGDREKLFF
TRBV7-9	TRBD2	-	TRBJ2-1	TGTGCCAGCAGTCGGGACTCTAGCGGGGGGGAGCAGTTCTTC	CASSRDSSGGEQFF
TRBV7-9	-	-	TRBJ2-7	TGTGCCAGCAGCTTTTCCCCCTCTGGGCAGTACTTC	CASSFSPSGQYF
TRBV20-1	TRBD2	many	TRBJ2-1	TGCAGTGCTAGACGAAACATCGGGGGGGATGAGCAGTTCTTC	CSARRNIGGDEQFF
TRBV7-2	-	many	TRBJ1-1	TGTGCCAGCAGCTTAGTAGGACAAATGAACACTGAAGCTTTCTTT	CASSLVGQMNTEAFF
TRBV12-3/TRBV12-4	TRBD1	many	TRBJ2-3	TGTGCCAGCAGTTTAGCGCTATTGGGGACTGAACGGGACAGGGGATTTGATACGCAGTATTTT	CASSLALLGTERDRGFDTQYF
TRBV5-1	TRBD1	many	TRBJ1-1	TGCGCCAGCAGCGTCGGGACAGGGCGCGTGGACACTGAAGCTTTCTTT	CASSVGTGRVDTEAFF
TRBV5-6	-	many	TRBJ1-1	TGTGCCAGCAGCTTGTGGCCTCCCACGAACACTGAAGCTTTCTTT	CASSLWPPTNTEAFF
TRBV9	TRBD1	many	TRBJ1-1	TGTGCCAGCAGCGGGCAACAGGGGGCGATGTCTGAAGCTTTCTTT	CASSGQQGAMSEAFF
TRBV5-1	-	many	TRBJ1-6	TGCGCCAGCAGCCCACGGCCATCGGACAGAACTAATTCACCCCTCCACTTT	CASSPRPSDRTNSPLHF
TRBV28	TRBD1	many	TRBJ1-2	TGTGCCAGCAGACAGGGGGCGGGTGGCTACACCTTC	CASRQGAGGYTF
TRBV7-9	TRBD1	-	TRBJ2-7	TGTGCCAGCAGCTATGGGACAGGGTTCTACGAGCAGTACTTC	CASSYGTGFYEQYF
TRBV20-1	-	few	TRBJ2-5	TGCAGTGCTGCAGGGCCTGCCCCAGAGACCCAGTACTTC	CSAAGPAPETQYF
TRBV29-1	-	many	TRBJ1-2	TGCAGCGTTGACAGTAACTATGGCTACACCTTC	CSVDSNYGYTF
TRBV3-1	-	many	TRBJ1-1	TGTGCCAGCAGCCAAGATATTGGCACTGAAGCTTTCTTT	CASSQDIGTEAFF
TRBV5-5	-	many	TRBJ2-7	TGTGCCAGCAGCTCCCGGACCTCAACGAGGGAGCAGTACTTC	CASSSRTSTREQYF